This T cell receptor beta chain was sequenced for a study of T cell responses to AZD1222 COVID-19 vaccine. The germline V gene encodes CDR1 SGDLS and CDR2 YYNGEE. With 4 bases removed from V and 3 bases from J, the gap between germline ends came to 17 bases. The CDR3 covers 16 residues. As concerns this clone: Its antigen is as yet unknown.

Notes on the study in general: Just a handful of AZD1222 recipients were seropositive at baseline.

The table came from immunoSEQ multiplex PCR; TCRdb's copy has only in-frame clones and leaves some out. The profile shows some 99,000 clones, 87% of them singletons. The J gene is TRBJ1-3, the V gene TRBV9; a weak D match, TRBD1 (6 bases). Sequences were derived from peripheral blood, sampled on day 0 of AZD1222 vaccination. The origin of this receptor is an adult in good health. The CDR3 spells CASSPVGGAGGNTIYF. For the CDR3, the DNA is TGTGCCAGCAGCCCGGTAGGGGGGGCTGGTGGAAACACCATATATTTT.